The rows below give T cell receptor beta chains drawn from one sample of a study of T cells after yellow fever vaccination. TCRdb re-derived calls from the 5' RACE reads in MiXCR, one entry per CDR3 protein. Among just under 85,000 distinct CDR3 sequences listed, roughly 13% were seen once. The sample here was CD8+ T cells not binding an NS4B(214-222) dextramer, sorted from PBMCs, taken less than 25 days after the first yellow fever vaccination. These receptors were taken from a man aged 18 to 29 who received the YFV17D yellow fever vaccine. The CDR3 runs from the conserved cysteine through the conserved F or W. D genes are given only for firm matches. Clone size is shown for a subset of rows, as once, few, many or a class of expanded clone.

d_call	v_call	j_call	clone_size	cdr3_aa	cdr3_nt
NA	TRBV9	TRBJ2-5	few	CASSVESGTQETQYF	TGTGCCAGCAGCGTAGAATCTGGAACACAAGAGACCCAGTACTTC
NA	TRBV20-1	TRBJ1-5	NA	CSAREEGREYQPQHF	TGCAGTGCTAGAGAGGAGGGCAGGGAATATCAGCCCCAGCATTTT
TRBD1	TRBV6-1	TRBJ2-2	NA	CASSRTGGHTGELFF	TGTGCCAGCAGCAGGACAGGGGGGCACACCGGGGAGCTGTTTTTT
NA	TRBV7-6	TRBJ1-5	NA	CASSLRRDDNQPQHF	TGTGCCAGCAGCTTACGGAGGGATGACAATCAGCCCCAGCATTTT
NA	TRBV27	TRBJ2-7	few	CASSTPGRHEQYF	TGTGCCAGCAGTACCCCGGGCAGACACGAGCAGTACTTC
NA	TRBV27	TRBJ2-2	few	CASRVGYTGELFF	TGTGCCAGCAGAGTAGGCTACACCGGGGAGCTGTTTTTT
NA	TRBV11-2	TRBJ2-5	NA	CASSLVGGFQVTQYF	TGTGCCAGCAGCTTAGTCGGCGGCTTCCAGGTGACCCAGTACTTC
TRBD1	TRBV20-1	TRBJ2-6	NA	CSARERMRTGGSSGANVLTF	TGCAGTGCTAGAGAGCGGATGCGGACAGGGGGTAGCTCTGGGGCCAACGTCCTGACTTTC
NA	TRBV4-1	TRBJ1-1	few	CASSQDGLEAFF	TGCGCCAGCAGCCAAGATGGTCTCGAAGCTTTCTTT
NA	TRBV5-1	TRBJ2-2	NA	CASFMGYANTGELFF	TGCGCCAGCTTCATGGGGTACGCGAACACCGGGGAGCTGTTTTTT
NA	TRBV2	TRBJ1-6	few	CASSEYLDGAGSPLHF	TGTGCCAGCAGTGAATACCTTGACGGCGCGGGCTCACCCCTCCACTTT
NA	TRBV6-5	TRBJ2-2	NA	CASQANTGELFF	TGTGCCAGCCAGGCTAACACCGGGGAGCTGTTTTTT
TRBD2	TRBV7-9	TRBJ2-1	NA	CASSQTGLASGEQFF	TGTGCCAGCAGTCAAACGGGACTAGCGAGCGGTGAGCAGTTCTTC
TRBD2	TRBV6-2/TRBV6-3	TRBJ2-3	few	CASSRGGTSTDTQYF	TGTGCCAGCAGCCGCGGGGGGACGAGCACAGATACGCAGTATTTT
NA	TRBV20-1	TRBJ2-3	NA	CSARDGNAPQGNTQYF	TGCAGTGCTAGAGATGGGAATGCCCCACAAGGGAATACGCAGTATTTT
NA	TRBV6-2/TRBV6-3	TRBJ2-2	NA	CASNSGLTNTGELFF	TGTGCCAGCAATTCTGGACTAACGAACACCGGGGAGCTGTTTTTT
TRBD2	TRBV7-9	TRBJ2-3	few	CASSSERAGGTDTQYF	TGTGCCAGCAGCTCCGAACGAGCGGGGGGCACAGATACGCAGTATTTT
NA	TRBV4-1	TRBJ2-4	few	CASSQAAQNPGNIQYF	TGCGCCAGCAGCCAAGCAGCACAGAATCCAGGAAACATTCAGTACTTC
TRBD1	TRBV5-6	TRBJ2-7	NA	CASSWTGNSYEQYF	TGTGCCAGCAGCTGGACAGGAAATTCCTACGAGCAGTACTTC
NA	TRBV7-6	TRBJ2-5	NA	CASSPGQNQETQYF	TGTGCCAGCAGCCCCGGACAGAATCAAGAGACCCAGTACTTC
NA	TRBV4-3	TRBJ2-5	few	CASSQDTGIQETQYF	TGCGCCAGCAGCCAAGATACAGGGATACAAGAGACCCAGTACTTC
NA	TRBV21-1	TRBJ2-3	many	CARTSESTDTQYF	TGTGCCCGCACTAGCGAAAGCACAGATACGCAGTATTTT
TRBD1	TRBV2	TRBJ1-6	NA	CASSERTWDRNSPLHF	TGTGCCAGCAGTGAACGTACCTGGGACAGAAATTCACCCCTCCACTTT
NA	TRBV14	TRBJ2-6	few	CASSQWAGANVLTF	TGTGCCAGCAGCCAATGGGCTGGGGCCAACGTCCTGACTTTC
NA	TRBV9	TRBJ1-1	few	CASSVPGVGNTEAFF	TGTGCCAGCAGCGTTCCAGGGGTGGGGAACACTGAAGCTTTCTTT
TRBD1	TRBV6-1	TRBJ2-5	few	CASSIGALGQGGQETQYF	TGTGCCAGCAGTATAGGGGCCCTGGGACAGGGGGGACAAGAGACCCAGTACTTC
NA	TRBV19	TRBJ2-7	NA	CASSQGDNYEQYF	TGTGCCAGTAGTCAAGGGGACAACTACGAGCAGTACTTC
NA	TRBV4-3	TRBJ2-1	medium-sized	CASSQEAVTYNEQFF	TGCGCCAGCAGCCAAGAGGCAGTTACCTACAATGAGCAGTTCTTC
NA	TRBV27	TRBJ1-1	few	CASSQHSGITEAFF	TGTGCCAGCAGTCAACACAGTGGGATAACTGAAGCTTTCTTT
TRBD2	TRBV10-3	TRBJ2-5	NA	CAISLGERGPQPQETQYF	TGTGCCATCAGTCTGGGCGAGCGGGGGCCCCAGCCCCAAGAGACCCAGTACTTC
NA	TRBV7-8	TRBJ2-5	NA	CASSLALGVRETQYF	TGTGCCAGCAGCTTAGCGCTCGGGGTTCGAGAGACCCAGTACTTC
NA	TRBV7-6	TRBJ2-7	many	CASSLDGFYEQYF	TGTGCCAGCAGCTTAGACGGATTCTACGAGCAGTACTTC
NA	TRBV5-1	TRBJ2-2	NA	CASSLEVLTGELFF	TGCGCCAGCAGCTTGGAGGTCCTCACCGGGGAGCTGTTTTTT
NA	TRBV6-5	TRBJ2-2	few	CASSYGVSNTGELFF	TGTGCCAGCAGTTATGGGGTTTCGAACACCGGGGAGCTGTTTTTT
NA	TRBV12-3/TRBV12-4	TRBJ1-1	few	CASSFGLDEAFF	TGTGCCAGCAGTTTCGGACTGGATGAAGCTTTCTTT
NA	TRBV9	TRBJ2-1	NA	CASSVTNSEQFF	TGTGCCAGCAGCGTGACTAATTCTGAGCAGTTCTTC
TRBD2	TRBV7-8	TRBJ2-3	few	CASSLEAGGGSTDTQYF	TGTGCCAGCAGCTTAGAGGCGGGGGGGGGTAGCACAGATACGCAGTATTTT
NA	TRBV6-2/TRBV6-3	TRBJ2-1	few	CASSLPRREQFF	TGTGCCAGCAGTCTCCCCCGACGTGAGCAGTTCTTC
TRBD1	TRBV4-1	TRBJ2-1	few	CASSPTGSSYNEQFF	TGCGCCAGCAGCCCGACAGGGAGCTCCTACAATGAGCAGTTCTTC
NA	TRBV7-9	TRBJ1-1	NA	CASSFGALWTEAFF	TGTGCCAGCAGCTTTGGGGCGCTCTGGACTGAAGCTTTCTTT